What follows describes a single T cell receptor beta chain. From germline, CDR1 is PRHDT and CDR2 FYEKMQ (reference sequence). Trimming pared 0 bases from V and 0 bases from J, leaving 12 bases between. The CDR3 has 17 residues. The sample belongs to a study of blood T cell repertoires in COVID-19. Sequenced by immunoSEQ multiplex PCR; TCRdb stores in-frame clones only, minus some. Among around 300,000 clones listed, roughly 86% were seen once. Participants came from 20 to 25 US areas, aged roughly 18 to 95 years. This receptor was obtained from a woman in her 30s who had recovered from COVID-19. Sequenced input: PBMCs or T cells enriched from blood (not recorded which). The chain has TRBV13 and TRBJ1-3; a possible D gene is TRBD1 (5 bases). This CDR3 is CASSLGRGIHSGNTIYF. The CDR3 DNA reads as TGTGCCAGCAGCTTAGGGCGGGGGATCCACTCTGGAAACACCATATATTTT.